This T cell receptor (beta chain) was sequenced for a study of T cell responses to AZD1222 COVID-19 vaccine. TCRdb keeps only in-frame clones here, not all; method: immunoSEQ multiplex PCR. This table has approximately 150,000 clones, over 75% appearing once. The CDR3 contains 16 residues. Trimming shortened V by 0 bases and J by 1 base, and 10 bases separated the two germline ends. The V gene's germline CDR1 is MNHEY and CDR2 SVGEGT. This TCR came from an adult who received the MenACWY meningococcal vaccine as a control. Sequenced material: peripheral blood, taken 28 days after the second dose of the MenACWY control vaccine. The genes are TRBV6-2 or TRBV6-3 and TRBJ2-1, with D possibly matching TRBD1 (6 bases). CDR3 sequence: CASSYSRGASYNEQFF. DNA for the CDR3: TGTGCCAGCAGTTACTCCAGGGGCGCGTCCTACAATGAGCAGTTCTTC.